The clone carrying this TCR beta chain was seen a handful of times. The second PCR ran about 6 to 11 cycles with a sample-barcoded 5' primer and J-beta primers. TCRdb re-called the 5' RACE reads with MiXCR, one entry per CDR3 protein. The sample comprises roughly 900,000 distinct CDR3 sequences, about 28% of which are singletons, and roughly a sixth rests with the top ten. The record originates from a study of blood T cells in healthy people across ages. Input material: blood. This receptor was obtained from a woman at least 80 years old in good health.

The CDR3 coding sequence is TGTGCCAGCAGTTACCAACAGGACCGCCATTCACCCCAGCATTTT. Protein: CASSYQQDRHSPQHF. The chain couples TRBV6-6 to TRBJ1-5; possibly TRBD1 for D (5 bases). CDR3 length: 15 amino acids. With 2 bases removed from V and 10 bases from J, the gap between germline ends came to 18 bases. The germline V gene has CDR1 MNHNY and CDR2 SVGAGI (reference sequence).